This T cell receptor beta chain was captured by sequencing in a study of blood T cell repertoires in COVID-19. For the study at large: The United States, Italy and Spain were the sources of the acute and convalescent COVID-19 samples. PBMCs, B-cell-depleted T cells, or T cells provided the cDNA or gDNA that made up the material.

Original processing notes: Nucleated cell counts were estimated from reference gene primer amplification. Libraries were prepared by immunoSEQ multiplex PCR; TCRdb keeps only in-frame clonotypes and omits some of them. V and J calls and clone size are as listed in that table; D and trimming were resolved from the DNA. The repertoire holds under 300,000 clones, with roughly nine tenths as singletons. The TCR originated in a woman in her 40s who had recovered from COVID-19. Source material: peripheral blood.

The CDR3 DNA is TGTGCCAGTAGTAACAGGGGGTCTGGAAACACCATATATTTT. It yields the protein CASSNRGSGNTIYF. The genes are TRBV19 and TRBJ1-3; 8 positions match TRBD1. The CDR3 is 14 residues long. V lost 4 bases to trimming and J lost 1 base; unmatched junction nucleotides: 0. The germline gives CDR1 LNHDA, CDR2 SQIVND (reference sequence).